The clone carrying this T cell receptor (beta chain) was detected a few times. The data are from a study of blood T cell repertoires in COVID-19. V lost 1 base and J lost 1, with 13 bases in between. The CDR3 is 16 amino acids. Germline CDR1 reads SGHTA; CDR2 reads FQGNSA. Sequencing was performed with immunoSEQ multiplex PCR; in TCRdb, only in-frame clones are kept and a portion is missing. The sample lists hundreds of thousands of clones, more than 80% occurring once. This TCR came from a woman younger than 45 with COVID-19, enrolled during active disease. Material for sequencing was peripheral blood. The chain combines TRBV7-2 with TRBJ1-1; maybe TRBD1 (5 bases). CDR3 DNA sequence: TGTGCCAGCAGCTTAGGGGGCGGACGGCAGAACACTGAAGCTTTCTTT. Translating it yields CASSLGGGRQNTEAFF. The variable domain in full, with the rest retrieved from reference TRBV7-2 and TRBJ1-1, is GAGVSQSPSNKVTEKGKDVELRCDPISGHTALYWYRQSLGQGLEFLIYFQGNSAPDKSGLPSDRFSAERTGGSVSTLTIQRTQQEDSAVYLCASSLGGGRQNTEAFFGQGTRLTVV.